Following are 27 T cell receptor beta chains from one sample sequenced in a study of blood T cell repertoires in COVID-19 (dated by TCRdb to between 2020 and 2021). The library was produced with the immunoSEQ multiplex PCR assay. Here the immuneACCESS table is served through TCRdb, limited to in-frame sequences with V and J called. Missing clones are a known gap in these copies; in checked studies unresolved V genes cover under half, and the rest lacks a known reason. The sample includes roughly 480,000 clones, with 89% observed a single time. The ten top clones hold around 0.92% of the sample. Sequenced input: peripheral blood. These receptors all come from a man between 18 and 35 years old with COVID-19, enrolled during active disease.

Worth noting for this clone: The same CDR3 can be traced to other DNA sequences in this sample. This chain joins TRBV5-1 and TRBJ1-4, with 9 bases that match TRBD1. The CDR3 has 14 residues. V shed 4 bases and J 5 bases; nucleotides not matched to a gene: 3. CDR1 and CDR2 (germline): SGHRS, YFSETQ. The DNA for the CDR3 is TGCGCCAGCAGCCTAGGACAGGGGAATGAAAAACTGTTTTTT. It translates to CASSLGQGNEKLFF.

The chain has TRBV11-2 and TRBJ2-6; D ambiguous. There are 15 residues in the CDR3. Germline V gene lookup returns CDR1 SGHAT and CDR2 FQNNGV. Trimming cost V 5 bases and J 0 bases, with 8 bases left between them. In nucleotides, the CDR3 is TGTGCCAGCAGCGTACCAGGCTCTGGGGCCAACGTCCTGACTTTC. Its protein product is CASSVPGSGANVLTF.

The genes are TRBV7-8 and TRBJ2-7; tentative D call: TRBD1 (6 bases). The length of the CDR3 is 13 residues. V shed 4 bases and J shed 5 bases, with 12 bases lying between them. The germline V gene has CDR1 SGHVS and CDR2 FQNEAQ. CDR3 region: CASSSYRVHEQYF. The CDR3 region has the DNA TGTGCCAGCAGCTCTTACAGGGTCCACGAGCAGTACTTC.

V usage is TRBV27 and J usage is TRBJ2-2; 7 bases are a match to TRBD2. The CDR3 totals 17 residues. Germline CDR1 MNHEY, CDR2 SMNVEV (reference sequence). The V segment lost 3 bases and the J segment 4 bases; nucleotides outside the gene matches: 11. CDR3 region: CASSFNQGWGGTGELFF. The DNA of the CDR3 is TGTGCCAGCAGTTTTAATCAGGGCTGGGGGGGCACCGGGGAGCTGTTTTTT.

The chain has TRBV5-6 and TRBJ1-3, with D unresolved. This CDR3 spans 15 amino acids. The V and J ends lost 4 bases and 0 bases respectively, with 11 bases between them. CDR1 is SGHDT, CDR2 YYEEEE, per germline. CDR3 residues: CASSRRVSSGNTIYF. DNA of the CDR3: TGTGCCAGCAGCCGTCGTGTGAGCTCTGGAAACACCATATATTTT.

The chain couples TRBV6-2 or TRBV6-3 to TRBJ1-5, with 8 bases fitting TRBD1. Germline values: CDR1 MNHEY, CDR2 SVGEGT. The CDR3 contains 15 residues. J gave up 7 bases and V 7 bases, and 12 bases lay outside the gene matches. Here the CDR3 reads CASTPRQGKYQPQHF. The DNA of the CDR3 is TGTGCCAGCACCCCCCGACAGGGGAAATACCAGCCCCAGCATTTT.

The chain employs TRBV7-9 and TRBJ1-1; no clear D gene. Germline CDR1 and CDR2: SEHNR and FQNEAQ (reference sequence). This CDR3 is built from 13 residues. V shed 5 bases and J shed 6 bases, with 13 bases lying between them. The CDR3, as DNA: TGTGCCAGCAGCCGCAATTGGAGGGCTGAAGCTTTCTTT. This sequence encodes CASSRNWRAEAFF.

The genes are TRBV18 and TRBJ1-5; 7 nucleotides agree with TRBD1. CDR1 and CDR2 (germline): KGHSH, LQKENI. CDR3 length: 15 amino acids. V trimming: 3 bases; J trimming: 2 bases; junction bases outside the gene matches: 4. The DNA of the CDR3 is TGTGCCAGCTCACCTTCCGGGACAGGCAATCAGCCCCAGCATTTT. Translated, it gives CASSPSGTGNQPQHF. Complete variable domain (other parts from reference TRBV18 and TRBJ1-5): NAGVMQNPRHLVRRRGQEARLRCSPMKGHSHVYWYRQLPEEGLKFMVYLQKENIIDESGMPKERFSAEFPKEGPSILRIQQVVRGDSAAYFCASSPSGTGNQPQHFGDGTRLSIL.

The chain recombines TRBV27 with TRBJ1-4; no definite D call. In germline, CDR1 is MNHEY, CDR2 SMNVEV (reference sequence). CDR3 length: 13 amino acids. V was cut by 3 bases and J by 8 bases, with 10 bases left in between. CDR3: CASSLALGEKLFF. The DNA for the CDR3 is TGTGCCAGCAGTTTGGCTCTCGGGGAAAAACTGTTTTTT.

The V gene is TRBV6-5, the J gene TRBJ1-4; 7 bases map to TRBD1. Unmatched junction bases numbered 2, after V lost 0 bases and J lost 1 base. The CDR3 loop spans 16 amino acids. The V gene's germline CDR1 is MNHEY and CDR2 SVGAGI. The DNA of the CDR3 is TGTGCCAGCAGTTACTCGAACAGGGGAACTAATGAAAAACTGTTTTTT. Residues: CASSYSNRGTNEKLFF.

The chain uses TRBV7-2 and TRBJ2-7, with 10 bases lining up with TRBD1. Germline V lookup: CDR1 SGHTA, CDR2 FQGNSA. This CDR3 has 15 amino acids. V lost 5 bases, J lost 6 bases, and 10 bases stayed unmatched. The CDR3 bases are TGTGCCAGCAGCCCACGACAGGGGGCGCTTGCCGAGCAGTACTTC. Translation: CASSPRQGALAEQYF.

This clone was detected only once. The chain carries TRBV24-1 and TRBJ2-2; 11 bases line up with TRBD1. Unmatched junction bases numbered 6, after V lost 4 bases and J lost 6 bases. The germline CDR1 and CDR2 sequences are KGHDR and SFDVKD. The CDR3 extends over 16 amino acids. The CDR3 DNA sequence: TGTGCCACCAGTGAGGAGGGGACAGGGGGGGCCGGGGAGCTGTTTTTT. Protein product: CATSEEGTGGAGELFF.

V and J are TRBV5-1 and TRBJ2-1, with 7 nucleotides matching TRBD1. CDR1 and CDR2 from the germline V gene are SGHRS and YFSETQ. The V and J ends lost 6 bases and 0 bases, in that order; junction bases with no gene match: 3. The CDR3 totals 14 residues. The chain's CDR3 is CASTTGSSYNEQFF. In nucleotides, the CDR3 is TGCGCCAGCACGACAGGGAGCTCCTACAATGAGCAGTTCTTC.

J is TRBJ1-1 and V is TRBV27, with D maybe TRBD1 (5 bases). CDR1 is MNHEY and CDR2 is SMNVEV in the germline V gene (reference sequence). This CDR3 is built from 13 residues. V lost 5 bases and J lost 6, with 13 bases in between. The CDR3 DNA follows: TGTGCCAGCAGTCTTACCCCGACAGCTGAAGCTTTCTTT. Protein: CASSLTPTAEAFF.

Of note for this clone: This sample includes further DNA sequences coding for the same CDR3. The rearrangement uses TRBV2 and TRBJ2-1; 11 bases are shared with TRBD2. Germline-derived CDR1 and CDR2 are SNHLY and FYNNEI. After removal of 5 bases from V and 4 bases from J, the junction contained 1 base not matched to a gene. The CDR3 has 14 amino acids. CDR3 bases: TGTGCCAGCAGTAGACTAGCGGGATACAATGAGCAGTTCTTC. Encoded protein: CASSRLAGYNEQFF. Complete variable domain (other parts from reference TRBV2 and TRBJ2-1): EPEVTQTPSHQVTQMGQEVILRCVPISNHLYFYWYRQILGQKVEFLVSFYNNEISEKSEIFDDQFSVERPDGSNFTLKIRSTKLEDSAMYFCASSRLAGYNEQFFGPGTRLTVL.

The chain employs TRBV2 and TRBJ1-6; the D is unclear. The CDR3 runs to 17 residues. Trimming left V 1 base short and J 0 bases short, with 10 bases between. Germline V CDR1 and CDR2: SNHLY, FYNNEI. The CDR3 reads CASSEGRESSYNSPLHF. DNA of the CDR3: TGTGCCAGCAGTGAAGGAAGGGAGAGCTCCTATAATTCACCCCTCCACTTT.

J is TRBJ2-5 and V is TRBV24-1; possibly TRBD1 for D (6 bases). There are 13 residues in the CDR3. Trimming took 7 bases from V and 5 from J, leaving 13 bases between them. Looked up from germline, CDR1 is KGHDR and CDR2 is SFDVKD. CDR3 protein: CATRKTGGETQYF. DNA of the CDR3: TGTGCCACCAGAAAGACAGGCGGTGAGACCCAGTACTTC.

The V call is TRBV19, the J call TRBJ1-5; a weak D match, TRBD1 (5 bases). The CDR3 is 15 amino acids. Trimming pared 1 base from V and 4 bases from J, leaving 11 bases between. Germline V lookup: CDR1 LNHDA, CDR2 SQIVND (reference sequence). The CDR3 loop reads CASSIGQGLNQPQHF. In nucleotides, the CDR3 is TGTGCCAGTAGTATAGGGCAGGGACTTAATCAGCCCCAGCATTTT.

This clone was observed a few times. The J gene is TRBJ1-6, the V gene TRBV3-1 (or the pseudogene TRBV3-2); tentatively, D is TRBD1 (6 bases). The CDR3 runs to 16 residues. Germline CDR1 and CDR2: LGHDT and YNNKEL (reference sequence). V was trimmed by 0 bases and J by 9 bases, leaving 15 bases between them. CDR3 in amino acids: CASSQDFRGVPSPLHF. The CDR3 coding sequence is TGTGCCAGCAGCCAAGATTTCAGGGGAGTACCTTCACCCCTCCACTTT.

The chain joins TRBV19 to TRBJ1-1; D perhaps matches TRBD1 (6 bases). Between the trimmed V and J ends, which lost 0 bases and 8 bases, there was a span of 10 bases. CDR3 length equals 13 residues. The germline CDR1 and CDR2 sequences are LNHDA and SQIVND (reference sequence). CDR3 DNA sequence: TGTGCCAGTAGTATAGAACGGACAGCAGAAGCTTTCTTT. Translated: CASSIERTAEAFF.

V gene TRBV11-2 combines with J gene TRBJ2-7; D possibly corresponds to TRBD2 (6 bases). The length of the CDR3 is 12 residues. With 7 bases removed from V and 3 bases from J, the gap between germline ends came to 10 bases. The germline V gene encodes CDR1 SGHAT and CDR2 FQNNGV. The CDR3: CASTNSGYEQYF. CDR3 in DNA: TGTGCCAGCACGAATAGCGGCTACGAGCAGTACTTC.

The V and J genes are TRBV6-5 and TRBJ2-5; D uncertain. The V gene lost 2 bases and the J gene lost 2 bases, with 12 bases spanning the gap. This CDR3 comprises 15 residues. The germline gives CDR1 MNHEY, CDR2 SVGAGI. CDR3 residues: CASSYRNSEQETQYF. The CDR3 bases are TGTGCCAGCAGTTACCGCAACTCTGAGCAAGAGACCCAGTACTTC.

This chain links TRBV19 with TRBJ2-1; 11 bases are a match to TRBD2. This CDR3 is built from 16 residues. Per germline, CDR1 LNHDA and CDR2 SQIVND (reference sequence). The V gene end was trimmed by 3 bases and the J gene end by 4 bases; junction bases not matched to a gene: 5. CDR3 residues: CASSMITSGGYNEQFF. DNA for the CDR3: TGTGCCAGTAGTATGATAACTAGCGGGGGTTACAATGAGCAGTTCTTC.

This clone was observed a single time. The genes are TRBV24-1 and TRBJ1-5; D possibly corresponds to TRBD1 (5 bases). The CDR3 runs 12 residues. CDR1 is KGHDR, CDR2 SFDVKD, per germline. The germline V and J ends were trimmed by 3 bases and 7 bases, with 6 bases remaining between them. The CDR3 nucleotides are TGTGCCACCAGTGATGGGGGGCAGCCCCAGCATTTT. Residues: CATSDGGQPQHF.

The chain links TRBV7-8 to TRBJ2-7; 11 bases are a match to TRBD2. The CDR3 contains 15 residues. The trim removed 4 bases at V and 2 bases at J, leaving 4 bases unmatched. CDR1 is SGHVS and CDR2 is FQNEAQ in the germline V gene. CDR3 amino acids: CASSSRLAGTYEQYF. The CDR3 DNA is TGTGCCAGCAGCTCTCGACTAGCGGGAACCTACGAGCAGTACTTC.

The rearrangement joins TRBV30 to TRBJ1-6; D perhaps matches TRBD1 (5 bases). Germline-derived CDR1 and CDR2 are GTSNPN and SVGIG (reference sequence). V was shortened by 5 bases and J by 7 bases, with 9 bases between the two germline ends. The CDR3 has 12 amino acids. The CDR3 spells CAWDRLNSPLHF. CDR3 nucleotide sequence: TGTGCCTGGGACAGACTAAATTCACCCCTCCACTTT.

The rearrangement links TRBV24-1 to TRBJ2-4, with 7 bases identical to TRBD1. In germline, CDR1 is KGHDR, CDR2 SFDVKD. This CDR3 has 11 residues. Losses at the gene ends were 3 bases for V and 11 bases for J; bases not matched to a gene: 0. The CDR3 sequence: CATSDDRVQYF. DNA of the CDR3: TGTGCCACCAGTGATGACAGGGTTCAGTACTTC.